This TCR beta chain comes out of a study of patients and donors after allogeneic stem cell transplantation. In TCRdb, the RT-PCR reads were re-called with MiXCR into one record per CDR3 protein. The sample contains approximately 170,000 distinct CDR3 sequences, roughly 22% of which appear only once. This receptor was identified in a human donor who was either an allogeneic HSCT recipient or a stem cell or donor lymphocyte infusion donor (not recorded which). It is not recorded whose cells these are; they may come from a transplant donor. The sample comprised blood, either unsorted or a sorted T cell fraction (not recorded which).

The CDR3 region has the DNA TGTGCCAGCAGTCTACTCTCGGCGGACAATGAGCAGTTCTTC. Its protein is CASSLLSADNEQFF. The V call is TRBV27, the J call TRBJ2-1; D gene uncertain. Deletions cut 5 bases from V and 5 bases from J, with 13 bases between. Looked up from germline, CDR1 is MNHEY and CDR2 is SMNVEV (reference sequence). There are 14 residues in the CDR3.